Presented here are 6 T cell receptor beta chains from one specimen sequenced in a study of long-term antiretroviral therapy in people with HIV (dated by TCRdb to 2022 to 2024). The immunoSEQ hsTCRB v3.0 assay was used at survey level resolution to sequence the TRB variable region. TCRdb obtained this table from immuneACCESS and retained in-frame rearrangements with V and J assigned. These tables miss some clones; where compared with another copy, unresolved V genes account for less than half of the shortfall, and the remainder is unexplained. The sample data list about 16,000 clones, and about 71% of these were observed just once. The leading ten clones occupy about 14% of the sample. The sample in question was unsorted PBMCs, obtained 1.5 years before starting antiretroviral therapy. Receptor source: a woman aged 45-65 years with HIV.

The V gene is TRBV5-1, the J gene TRBJ2-3; 7 positions match TRBD1. Trimming cost V 4 bases and J 0 bases; bases outside gene matches: 8. From germline, CDR1 is SGHRS and CDR2 YFSETQ. This CDR3 spans 16 amino acids. CDR3 protein: CASSIPGQSSTDTQYF. In DNA, the CDR3 is TGCGCCAGCAGCATACCGGGACAGTCTAGCACAGATACGCAGTATTTT.

The chain employs TRBV6-1 and TRBJ1-5, with D unclear. CDR3 size: 13 residues. Germline V CDR1 and CDR2: MNHNS, SASEGT. V dropped 6 bases and J dropped 2 bases, with 8 bases sitting between them. The CDR3 DNA is TGTGCCAGCAGGTGGGATGGCAATCAGCCCCAGCATTTT. Translation: CASRWDGNQPQHF.

This clone was seen a single time. The gene calls are TRBV27 and TRBJ2-1, with D perhaps being TRBD1 or TRBD2 (5 bases each). The CDR3 spans 15 residues. Deletions cut 4 bases from V and 0 bases from J, with 10 bases between. CDR1 and CDR2 (germline): MNHEY, SMNVEV (reference sequence). Here the CDR3 reads CASSWGRSSYNEQFF. Written as DNA, the CDR3 is TGTGCCAGCAGTTGGGGACGGAGCTCCTACAATGAGCAGTTCTTC.

The V call is TRBV6-5, the J call TRBJ2-3; a weak D match, TRBD2 (7 bases). The length of the CDR3 is 15 residues. Trimming shortened V by 4 bases and J by 2 bases, and 13 bases separated the two germline ends. The germline gives CDR1 MNHEY, CDR2 SVGAGI. This CDR3 is CASSSYAGATDTQYF. In DNA, the CDR3 is TGTGCCAGCAGTTCCTATGCGGGGGCCACAGATACGCAGTATTTT.

The chain is built from TRBV27 and TRBJ1-2; tentatively, D is TRBD1 (5 bases). The CDR3 loop spans 15 amino acids. V lost 4 bases and J 12 bases, leaving 24 bases between the germline ends. CDR1 is MNHEY, CDR2 SMNVEV, per germline (reference sequence). CDR3 region: CASSSSGASRGGDTF. The CDR3 DNA follows: TGTGCCAGCAGTTCGTCTGGGGCGAGTAGGGGAGGAGACACCTTC.

The rearrangement links TRBV5-4 to TRBJ2-5; perhaps TRBD2 as D (6 bases). TRBJ2-7 explains the end of the DNA better; the J call may be wrong. This CDR3 is built from 14 residues. From germline, CDR1 is SGHNT and CDR2 YYREEE (reference sequence). For the CDR3, the DNA is TGTGCCAGCAGCTTGGGTGGGGGGACGTACGAGCAGTACTTC. Amino acids: CASSLGGGTYEQYF.